The source of this TCR beta chain is a study of immune characterization of retroperitoneal liposarcoma. This clonotype is medium-sized (0.01 to 0.1%) by share. The CDR3 sequence is 15 residues long. With 0 bases removed from V and 3 bases from J, the gap between germline ends came to 10 bases. The V gene's germline CDR1 is MNHNS and CDR2 SASEGT. TCRdb redid the calling of the PCR reads with MiXCR, one entry per CDR3 protein. The data hold approximately 9,500 distinct CDR3 sequences, with more than 25% observed a single time. Material for sequencing was tumor tissue. This chain joins TRBV6-1 and TRBJ2-3, with D perhaps matching TRBD1 (6 bases). The receptor comes from a male donor with retroperitoneal liposarcoma. CDR3 nucleotide sequence: TGTGCCAGCAGTGAAGCGCAGGGGTCAACAGATACGCAGTATTTT. Residues: CASSEAQGSTDTQYF.